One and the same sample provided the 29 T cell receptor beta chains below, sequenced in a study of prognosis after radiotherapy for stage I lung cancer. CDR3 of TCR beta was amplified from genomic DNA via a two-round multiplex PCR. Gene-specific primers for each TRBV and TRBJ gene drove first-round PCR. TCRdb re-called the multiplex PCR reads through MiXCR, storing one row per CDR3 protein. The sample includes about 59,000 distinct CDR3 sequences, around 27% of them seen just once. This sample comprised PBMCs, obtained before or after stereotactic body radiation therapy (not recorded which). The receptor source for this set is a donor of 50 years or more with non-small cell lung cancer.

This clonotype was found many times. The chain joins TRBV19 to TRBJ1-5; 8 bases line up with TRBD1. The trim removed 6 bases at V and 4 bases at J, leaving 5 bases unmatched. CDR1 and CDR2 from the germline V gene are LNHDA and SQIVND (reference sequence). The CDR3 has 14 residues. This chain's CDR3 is CASRPGQENQPQHF. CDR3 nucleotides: TGTGCCAGTAGACCGGGACAGGAGAATCAGCCCCAGCATTTT.

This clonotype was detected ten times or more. The CDR3 region is CASSHAGGPYNEQFF. CDR3 bases: TGTGCCAGCAGCCACGCAGGGGGACCCTACAATGAGCAGTTCTTC. The V gene is TRBV3-2, the J gene TRBJ2-1; TRBD1 was called by the table and not checked on the DNA. TRBV3-2 is labeled a pseudogene. The CDR3 is 15 residues long.

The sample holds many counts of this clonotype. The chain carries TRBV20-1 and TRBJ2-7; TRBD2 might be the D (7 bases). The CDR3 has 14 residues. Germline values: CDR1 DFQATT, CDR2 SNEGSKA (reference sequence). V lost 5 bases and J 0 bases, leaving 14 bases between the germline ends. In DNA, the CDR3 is TGCAGTGCTCCGGTAGGGGGGGCCTCCTACGAGCAGTACTTC. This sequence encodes CSAPVGGASYEQYF.

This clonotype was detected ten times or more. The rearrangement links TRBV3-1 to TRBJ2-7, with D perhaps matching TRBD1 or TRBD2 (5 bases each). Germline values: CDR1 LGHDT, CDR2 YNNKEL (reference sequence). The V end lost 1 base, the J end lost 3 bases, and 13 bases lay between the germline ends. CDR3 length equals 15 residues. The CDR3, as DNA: TGTGCCAGCAGCCAAGCGACAGCTGGGGGCTACGAGCAGTACTTC. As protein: CASSQATAGGYEQYF.

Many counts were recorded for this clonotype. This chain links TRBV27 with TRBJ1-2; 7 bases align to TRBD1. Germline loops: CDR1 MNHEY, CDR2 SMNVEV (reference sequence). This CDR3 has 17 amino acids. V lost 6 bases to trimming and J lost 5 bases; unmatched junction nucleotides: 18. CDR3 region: CASSKTLSQGLGYGYTF. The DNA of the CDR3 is TGTGCCAGCAGCAAGACTCTTTCACAGGGGCTGGGATATGGCTACACCTTC.

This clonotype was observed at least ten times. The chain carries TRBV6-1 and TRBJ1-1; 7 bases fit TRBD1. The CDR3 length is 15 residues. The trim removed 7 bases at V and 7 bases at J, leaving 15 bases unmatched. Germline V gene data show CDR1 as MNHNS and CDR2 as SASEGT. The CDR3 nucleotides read TGTGCCAGCATTATCCACAGGGGTCCCGAGGGTGAAGCTTTCTTT. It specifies CASIIHRGPEGEAFF.

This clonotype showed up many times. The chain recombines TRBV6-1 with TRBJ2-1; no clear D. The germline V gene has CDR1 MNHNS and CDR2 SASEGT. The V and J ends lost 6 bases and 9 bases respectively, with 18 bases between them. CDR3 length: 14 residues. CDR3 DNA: TGTGCCAGCAGCCCCTCGGGCAGCCACCTTGAGCAGTTCTTC. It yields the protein CASSPSGSHLEQFF.

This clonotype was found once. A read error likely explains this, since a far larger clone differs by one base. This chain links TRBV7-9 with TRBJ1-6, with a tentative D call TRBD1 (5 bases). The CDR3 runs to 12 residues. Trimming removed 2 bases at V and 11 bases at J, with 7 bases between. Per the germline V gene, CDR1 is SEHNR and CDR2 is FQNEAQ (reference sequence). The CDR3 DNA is TGTGCCAGCAGCTTACGGGGGGCACCCCTCCACTTT. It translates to CASSLRGAPLHF.

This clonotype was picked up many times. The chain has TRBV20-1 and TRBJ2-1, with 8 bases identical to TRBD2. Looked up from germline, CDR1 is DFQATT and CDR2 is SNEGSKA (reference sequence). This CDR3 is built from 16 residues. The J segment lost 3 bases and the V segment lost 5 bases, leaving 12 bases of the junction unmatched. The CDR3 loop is CSAPEDGGGRYNEQFF. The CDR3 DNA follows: TGCAGTGCTCCGGAGGACGGCGGGGGGCGCTACAATGAGCAGTTCTTC.

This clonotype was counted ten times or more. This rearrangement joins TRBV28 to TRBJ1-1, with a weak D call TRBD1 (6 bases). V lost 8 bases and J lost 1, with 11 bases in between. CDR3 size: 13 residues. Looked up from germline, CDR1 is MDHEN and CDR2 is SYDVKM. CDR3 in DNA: TGTGCCAGCCGAGGAGGGGGGAACACTGAAGCTTTCTTT. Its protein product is CASRGGGNTEAFF.

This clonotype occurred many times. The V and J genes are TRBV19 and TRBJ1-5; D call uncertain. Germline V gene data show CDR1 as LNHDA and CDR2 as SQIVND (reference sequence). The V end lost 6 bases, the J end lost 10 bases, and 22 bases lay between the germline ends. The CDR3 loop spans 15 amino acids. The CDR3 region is CASRPLINGPSPQHF. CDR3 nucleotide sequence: TGTGCCAGTAGGCCACTTATCAACGGGCCGTCACCCCAGCATTTT.

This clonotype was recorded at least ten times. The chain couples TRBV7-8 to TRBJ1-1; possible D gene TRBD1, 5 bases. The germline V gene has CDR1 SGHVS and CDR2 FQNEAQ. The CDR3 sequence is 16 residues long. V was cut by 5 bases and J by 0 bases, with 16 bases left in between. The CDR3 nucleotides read TGTGCCAGCAGCCCCAGGGAGGAGGGACTGAACACTGAAGCTTTCTTT. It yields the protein CASSPREEGLNTEAFF.

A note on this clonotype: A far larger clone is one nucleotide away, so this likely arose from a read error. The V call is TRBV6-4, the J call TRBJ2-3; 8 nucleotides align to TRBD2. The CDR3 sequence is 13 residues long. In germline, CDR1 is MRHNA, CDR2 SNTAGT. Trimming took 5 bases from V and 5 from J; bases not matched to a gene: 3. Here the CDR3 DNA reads TGTGCCAGCAGTACCCGGGGGGGAGATACGCAGTATTTT. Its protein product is CASSTRGGDTQYF.

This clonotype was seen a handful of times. CDR3 bases: TGTGCCAGACCGGGACGGAGGAAAATTGGGGAAAACATTCAGTACTTC. Protein sequence: CARPGRRKIGENIQYF. The rearrangement joins TRBV19 to TRBJ2-4, with D possibly called TRBD1 or TRBD2 (5 bases each). V was trimmed by 9 bases and J by 5 bases, leaving 23 bases between them. The CDR3 has 16 residues. Germline CDR1 and CDR2: LNHDA and SQIVND (reference sequence).

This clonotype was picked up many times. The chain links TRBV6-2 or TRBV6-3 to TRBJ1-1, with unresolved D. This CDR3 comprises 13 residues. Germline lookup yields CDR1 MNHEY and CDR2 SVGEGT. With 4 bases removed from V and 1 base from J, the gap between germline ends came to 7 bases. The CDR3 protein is CASSLTQNTEAFF. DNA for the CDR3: TGTGCCAGCAGTTTGACCCAGAACACTGAAGCTTTCTTT.

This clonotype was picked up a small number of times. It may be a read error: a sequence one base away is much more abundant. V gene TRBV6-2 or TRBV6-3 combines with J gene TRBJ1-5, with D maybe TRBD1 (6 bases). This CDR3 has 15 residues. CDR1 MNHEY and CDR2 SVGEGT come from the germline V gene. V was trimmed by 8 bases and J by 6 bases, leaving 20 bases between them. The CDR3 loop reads CASRLLVTGAQPQHF. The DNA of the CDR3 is TGTGCCAGCCGTTTACTGGTTACGGGGGCTCAGCCCCAGCATTTT.

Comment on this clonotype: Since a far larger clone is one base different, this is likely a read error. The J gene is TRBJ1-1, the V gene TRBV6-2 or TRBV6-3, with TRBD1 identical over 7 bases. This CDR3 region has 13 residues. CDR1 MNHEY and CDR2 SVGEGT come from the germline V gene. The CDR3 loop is CASSQTGNPEDFF. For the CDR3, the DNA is TGTGCCAGCAGCCAGACAGGGAACCCTGAAGATTTCTTT.

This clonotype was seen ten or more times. This CDR3 reads CASSIGPGSLTGELFF. In DNA, the CDR3 is TGTGCCAGTAGTATCGGCCCTGGCAGCTTAACCGGGGAGCTGTTTTTT. This chain joins TRBV19 and TRBJ2-2; no clear D. The germline V gene encodes CDR1 LNHDA and CDR2 SQIVND (reference sequence). The CDR3 loop spans 16 amino acids. V lost 3 bases, J lost 5 bases, and 16 bases lay in between.

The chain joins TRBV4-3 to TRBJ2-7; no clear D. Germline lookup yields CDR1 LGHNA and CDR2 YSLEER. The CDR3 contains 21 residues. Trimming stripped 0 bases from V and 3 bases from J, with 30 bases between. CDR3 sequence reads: CASSQEKSSRLVPPQRYEQYF. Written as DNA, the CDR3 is TGCGCCAGCAGCCAAGAAAAGAGTAGCAGGTTGGTACCCCCCCAGCGCTACGAGCAGTACTTC.

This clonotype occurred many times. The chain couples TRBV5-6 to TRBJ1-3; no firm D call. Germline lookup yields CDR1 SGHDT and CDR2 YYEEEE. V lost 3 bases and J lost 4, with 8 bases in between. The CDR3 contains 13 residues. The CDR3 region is CASSWASGNTIYF. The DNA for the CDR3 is TGTGCCAGCAGCTGGGCAAGCGGAAACACCATATATTTT.

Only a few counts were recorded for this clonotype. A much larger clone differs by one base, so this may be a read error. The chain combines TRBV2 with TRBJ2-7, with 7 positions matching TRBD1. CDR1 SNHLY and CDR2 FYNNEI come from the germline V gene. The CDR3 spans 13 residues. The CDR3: CVSSEHRGYEQYF. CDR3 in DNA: TGTGTCAGCAGTGAACACAGGGGCTACGAGCAGTACTTC.

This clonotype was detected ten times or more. The chain's CDR3 is CASSKQEVSWQYF. The CDR3 DNA follows: TGTGCCAGCAGCAAACAGGAAGTCTCGTGGCAGTATTTT. The chain joins TRBV7-2 to TRBJ2-3, with D tentatively TRBD1 (5 bases). Trimming removed 5 bases at V and 11 bases at J, with 17 bases between. This CDR3 spans 13 amino acids. CDR1 is SGHTA and CDR2 is FQGNSA in the germline V gene.

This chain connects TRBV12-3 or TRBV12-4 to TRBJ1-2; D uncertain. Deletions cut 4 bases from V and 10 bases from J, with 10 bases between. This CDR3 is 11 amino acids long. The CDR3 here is CASSYSGFYTF. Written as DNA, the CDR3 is TGTGCCAGCAGTTACAGTGGATTCTACACCTTC.

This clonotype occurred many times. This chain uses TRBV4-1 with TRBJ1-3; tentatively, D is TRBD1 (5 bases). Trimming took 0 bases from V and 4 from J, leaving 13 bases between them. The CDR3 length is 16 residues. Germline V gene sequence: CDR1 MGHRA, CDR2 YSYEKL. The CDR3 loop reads CASSQDSGTYGNTIYF. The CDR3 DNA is TGCGCCAGCAGCCAAGATTCCGGGACGTACGGAAACACCATATATTTT.

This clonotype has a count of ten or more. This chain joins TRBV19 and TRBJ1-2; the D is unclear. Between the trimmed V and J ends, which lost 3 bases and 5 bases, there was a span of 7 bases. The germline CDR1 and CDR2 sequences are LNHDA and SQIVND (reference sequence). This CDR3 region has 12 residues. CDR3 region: CASSMSGYGYTF. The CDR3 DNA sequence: TGTGCCAGTAGTATGTCCGGATATGGCTACACCTTC.

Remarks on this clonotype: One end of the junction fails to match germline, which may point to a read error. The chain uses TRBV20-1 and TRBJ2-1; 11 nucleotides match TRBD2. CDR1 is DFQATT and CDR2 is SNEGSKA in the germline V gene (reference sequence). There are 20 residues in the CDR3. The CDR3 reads CSASSGGGLAGGRSYNDQFF. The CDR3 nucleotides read TGCAGTGCCTCCAGCGGGGGTGGACTAGCGGGCGGGAGGTCCTACAATGATCAGTTCTTC.

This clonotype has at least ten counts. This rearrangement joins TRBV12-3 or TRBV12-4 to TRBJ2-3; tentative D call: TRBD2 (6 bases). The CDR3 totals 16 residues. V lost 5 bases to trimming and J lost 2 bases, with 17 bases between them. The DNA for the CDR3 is TGTGCCAGCAGTACCTTTTGGGCGGGGCTCACAGATACGCAGTATTTT. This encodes CASSTFWAGLTDTQYF.

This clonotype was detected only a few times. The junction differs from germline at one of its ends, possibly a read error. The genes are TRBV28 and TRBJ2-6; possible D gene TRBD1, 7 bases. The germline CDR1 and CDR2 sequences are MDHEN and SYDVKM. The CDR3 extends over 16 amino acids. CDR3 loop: CASSSVTGTGANVLAF. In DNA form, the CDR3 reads TGTGCCAGCAGTTCCGTGACAGGGACTGGGGCCAACGTCCTGGCTTTC.

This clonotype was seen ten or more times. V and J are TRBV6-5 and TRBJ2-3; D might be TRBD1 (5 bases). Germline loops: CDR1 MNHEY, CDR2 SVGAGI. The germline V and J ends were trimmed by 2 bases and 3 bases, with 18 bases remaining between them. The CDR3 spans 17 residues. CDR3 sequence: CASSYLRAQGRTDTQYF. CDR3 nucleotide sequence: TGTGCCAGCAGTTACCTGAGAGCGCAGGGCAGGACAGATACGCAGTATTTT.